These T cell receptor beta chains were read from a single sample in a study of OX40 agonist ivuxolimab in advanced cancers. TCRdb's table, derived via immunoSEQ multiplex PCR, lists solely in-frame clones and lacks some. The data contain nearly 90,000 clones, approximately 90% of them singletons. Sample: CD4+ or CD8+ T cells sorted from blood, taken in a trial of the OX40 agonist ivuxolimab. The receptors come from an adult with an advanced solid tumor such as melanoma, head and neck, liver or kidney cancer. Each CDR3 is given with its conserved first and last residue. Each record gives: CDR3 DNA, CDR3 protein, clone size, J gene, V gene, D gene. A D gene is named only where the DNA matches it firmly. Rows may omit the clone size; those that give it use once, few, many or a size class.

TGTGCCAGCAGCTTAGAAAGGAGCGCAACTAATGAAAAACTGTTTTTT CASSLERSATNEKLFF once TRBJ1-4 TRBV7-2 .
TGTGCCAGCAGCCATCCCGGATCTGGGGCCAACGTCCTGACTTTC CASSHPGSGANVLTF . TRBJ2-6 TRBV7-9 .
TGTGCCAGCGGGGGCCGGTGGGCGGGAGGAAACACCGGGGAGCTGTTTTTT CASGGRWAGGNTGELFF . TRBJ2-2 TRBV5-4 TRBD2
TGCGCCAGCAGCTTGGAGGGCCAGGGGAATGAAAAACTGTTTTTT CASSLEGQGNEKLFF . TRBJ1-4 TRBV5-1 .
TGTGCCAGTAGTATTTTACGGGTAGGGAGGTTGATCTCCACTGAAGCTTTCTTT CASSILRVGRLISTEAFF . TRBJ1-1 TRBV19 .
TGTGCCAGCAGCCCTAACCTAGGTGAGCAGTTCTTC CASSPNLGEQFF . TRBJ2-1 TRBV5-5 .
TGCAGTGCCGATTGGACAGATGAAGCTTTCTTT CSADWTDEAFF . TRBJ1-1 TRBV20-1 .
TGTGCCAGCAGTTACTCAATCCAGGGCGCGGGCGAGCAGTACTTC CASSYSIQGAGEQYF . TRBJ2-7 TRBV6-6 .
TGTGCCAGCACCCTGGACAGGGAATTTGACGAGCAGTACTTC CASTLDREFDEQYF . TRBJ2-7 TRBV6-5 TRBD1
TGCAGCGGGGACAGGGTTGGAAATGAGCAGTTCTTC CSGDRVGNEQFF . TRBJ2-1 TRBV29-1 TRBD1
TGTGCCAGCAGCTTAGGCGGGACAGGGGGCTACGAGCAGTACTTC CASSLGGTGGYEQYF . TRBJ2-7 TRBV7-2 TRBD1
TGCGCCAGCGGAAAGGGGGGGGACGGGACAGGGACTTTCGACGAGCAGTACTTC CASGKGGDGTGTFDEQYF . TRBJ2-7 TRBV5-1 TRBD1
TGTGCCAGCAGCTTATTAGGGGGCGCGGGCGGGAGCCTTTACGAGCAGTACTTC CASSLLGGAGGSLYEQYF . TRBJ2-7 TRBV7-8 .
TGCGCCAGCAGCGCCGATCCCGGGACAGGGAACACCGGGGAGCTGTTTTTT CASSADPGTGNTGELFF . TRBJ2-2 TRBV4-1 TRBD1
TGTGCCTCCCAAGGGAGGGCACAAGAGACCCAGTACTTC CASQGRAQETQYF . TRBJ2-5 TRBV6-1 TRBD2
TGTGCCAGCAGCTTAGGGCAGAACTACTATGGCTACACCTTC CASSLGQNYYGYTF . TRBJ1-2 TRBV5-8 .
TGCAGCGCTATTCAGGGGATCGGTGAAGCTTTCTTT CSAIQGIGEAFF . TRBJ1-1 TRBV29-1 .
TGTGCCAGCAGCTCGGGACAGATCAATGAAAAACTGTTTTTT CASSSGQINEKLFF . TRBJ1-4 TRBV5-4 TRBD1
TGTGCCATCAGTGAAGGCGGGTCCTACAATGAGCAGTTCTTC CAISEGGSYNEQFF once TRBJ2-1 TRBV10-3 .
TGTGCCACCAGCAGGAATACGGGACAGGGGACTACTTCACCCCTCCACTTT CATSRNTGQGTTSPLHF . TRBJ1-6 TRBV15 TRBD1
TGTGCCAGTACCTGTCGGGAGCAGTACTTC CASTCREQYF . TRBJ2-7 TRBV19 .
TGTGCCAGCAGCTCCACTAGCGTCCTCCAGAACGAGCAGTTCTTC CASSSTSVLQNEQFF . TRBJ2-1 TRBV7-2 TRBD2
TGTGCCAGCAGTGAGATACGTGAAAAACTGTTTTTT CASSEIREKLFF . TRBJ1-4 TRBV6-1 .
TGTGCCAGCAGTGAAGTTCCGGGTAGCACTGAAGCTTTCTTT CASSEVPGSTEAFF . TRBJ1-1 TRBV6-4 .
TGTGCCAGCTCACCACCGGAGATACGCTACGAGCAGTACTTC CASSPPEIRYEQYF . TRBJ2-7 TRBV18 .
TGTGCCAGCAGTTGGACGAGGGGGGACACTGAAGCTTTCTTT CASSWTRGDTEAFF . TRBJ1-1 TRBV27 .
TGCGCCAGCAGCCAACTTTCACTAGTGAGTTCGGATGAGCAGTTCTTC CASSQLSLVSSDEQFF . TRBJ2-1 TRBV4-1 .
TGCAGCGTGTATAGCGGGAGGTTGGAGAACGAGCAGTACTTC CSVYSGRLENEQYF . TRBJ2-7 TRBV29-1 TRBD2
TGTGCCAGCAGTCTGGACAGACATAACTATGGCTACACCTTC CASSLDRHNYGYTF . TRBJ1-2 TRBV27 .
TGTGCCAGCAGCTTACCCGTGGAGAACACCGGGGAGCTGTTTTTT CASSLPVENTGELFF . TRBJ2-2 TRBV11-3 .
TGTGCCAGCGGGGGGAGTGAGACCCAGTACTTC CASGGSETQYF . TRBJ2-5 TRBV5-5 .
TGTGCCTGGGCCGGAACAGGGGTCGGGGAGACCCAGTACTTC CAWAGTGVGETQYF . TRBJ2-5 TRBV30 TRBD1
TGTGCCAGCAGGGAGGGACGTAATGAGCAGTACTTC CASREGRNEQYF once TRBJ2-7 TRBV6-4 .
TGTGCCAGCAGCTTAGGGGCCCTAGGATCCTACGAGCAGTACTTC CASSLGALGSYEQYF . TRBJ2-7 TRBV7-6 .
TGTGCCAGTAGTATCCGTCCCGGGGTGAGCAATCAGCCCCAGCATTTT CASSIRPGVSNQPQHF . TRBJ1-5 TRBV19 .
TGTGCCAGCAGCTTAGGTGGATGGACTAGCGGGGGGATGTTCTTC CASSLGGWTSGGMFF . TRBJ2-1 TRBV11-2 TRBD2
TGTGCCAGCAGCGGGACAGGGGGCGTTTTGGTCTACAATGAGCAGTTCTTC CASSGTGGVLVYNEQFF once TRBJ2-1 TRBV11-2 TRBD1
TGCGCCAGCAGCCAAGCTCATTTGAGCTCCTACAATGAGCAGTTCTTC CASSQAHLSSYNEQFF . TRBJ2-1 TRBV4-3 .
TGTGCCAGCAGCTCTACCTCTGGATCCGCCTACGAGCAGTACTTC CASSSTSGSAYEQYF . TRBJ2-7 TRBV7-2 .
TGTGCCAGTAGTCCAGAGATGGATAGCAATCAGCCCCAGCATTTT CASSPEMDSNQPQHF . TRBJ1-5 TRBV19 .
TGTGCCAGCAGCTTCGGCCAGCTCACAGATACGCAGTATTTT CASSFGQLTDTQYF . TRBJ2-3 TRBV11-3 .
TGTGCCAGCAGCCACCGGGACAGGGGAAACACTGAAGCTTTCTTT CASSHRDRGNTEAFF . TRBJ1-1 TRBV7-9 TRBD1
TGTGCCAGCAGATTCCAGGGATCTGGGGCCAACGTCCTGACTTTC CASRFQGSGANVLTF . TRBJ2-6 TRBV7-2 .
TGTGCCAGCAGTGGCAGTCGATCACAAGAGACCCAGTACTTC CASSGSRSQETQYF . TRBJ2-5 TRBV2 .
TGTGCCAGCAGTCCTCAGTCTACCTCCTACGAGCAGTACTTC CASSPQSTSYEQYF . TRBJ2-7 TRBV6-4 .
TGTGCCAGCAGTGAGGGTGGGCGCCCATCGGAGACCCAGTACTTC CASSEGGRPSETQYF . TRBJ2-5 TRBV27 .
TGTGCCAGTAGTACACAGGGGGCCGGGGACACTGAAGCTTTCTTT CASSTQGAGDTEAFF . TRBJ1-1 TRBV19 TRBD1
TGTGCCAGCTCACGCGGGACTAGCGGGAGGGCCTACGAGCAGTACTTC CASSRGTSGRAYEQYF . TRBJ2-7 TRBV18 TRBD2